This entry features one T cell receptor beta chain sequence. Germline assignment: CDR1 MDHEN and CDR2 SYDVKM. The CDR3 contains 15 residues. V lost 2 bases and J lost 7; bases outside the gene matches: 5. Clones were sequenced by immunoSEQ multiplex PCR, and TCRdb holds only the in-frame ones, with some missing. The table has just under 7,500 clones, roughly three quarters seen once. The sample is drawn from a study of tumor-infiltrating lymphocytes in localized non-small cell lung cancer. Study-level background: Each patient gave resected tumor and non-adjacent uninvolved lung tissue.

Material: uninvolved lung tissue not adjacent to the tumor. The genes are TRBV28 and TRBJ1-6, with 7 bases that match TRBD1. This sequence was found in a human donor with non-small cell lung cancer. The CDR3 here is CASSLPQGGNSPLHF. As DNA, the CDR3 is TGTGCCAGCAGTTTACCTCAGGGGGGAAATTCACCCCTCCACTTT.